These 27 T cell receptor beta chains were sequenced from one sample in a study of blood T cells in healthy people across ages. Primers used in a second PCR of roughly 7 to 12 cycles were a sample-barcoded 5' primer and a J-beta primer mix. TCRdb re-called the 5' RACE reads with MiXCR, one entry per CDR3 protein. The sample has about 970,000 distinct CDR3 sequences, about 53% seen once; the top ten hold about a fifth. Sequenced: blood. The receptors derive from a woman aged 60-75 years in good health.

The CDR3 DNA sequence: TGCAGCGCCCGAATGGCGCTCGAGACCTCCTACGAGCAGTACTTC. Its translation is CSARMALETSYEQYF. V gene TRBV29-1 combines with J gene TRBJ2-7; D unclear. The CDR3 is 15 residues long. V was shortened by 7 bases and J by 0 bases, with 19 bases between the two germline ends. Germline CDR1 reads SQVTM; CDR2 reads ANQGSEA.

The J gene is TRBJ2-5, the V gene TRBV7-8; weak D call: TRBD2 (6 bases). The V end lost 0 bases, the J end lost 5 bases, and 16 bases lay between the germline ends. This CDR3 comprises 16 residues. Germline values: CDR1 SGHVS, CDR2 FQNEAQ. The CDR3, as DNA: TGTGCCAGCAGCTTAGCGAGGGTCGGAGGAGGGGAGACCCAGTACTTC. It is translated as CASSLARVGGGETQYF.

This sequence joins TRBV7-2 and TRBJ1-2; D not resolved. This CDR3 is built from 14 residues. V gave up 6 bases and J gave up 4 bases, with 15 bases separating them. Germline V gene data show CDR1 as SGHTA and CDR2 as FQGNSA. As DNA, the CDR3 is TGTGCCAGCAGACCACCGTTGGGCCCCTATGGCTACACCTTC. Amino acids: CASRPPLGPYGYTF.

This chain links TRBV4-1 with TRBJ2-1; D is perhaps TRBD2 (5 bases). V lost 4 bases and J 0 bases, leaving 22 bases between the germline ends. This CDR3 contains 19 residues. Germline V CDR1 and CDR2: MGHRA, YSYEKL. In DNA form, the CDR3 reads TGCGCCAGCAGCCCCCCAACGCCGGCCCCTCGGGGCTCCTACAATGAGCAGTTCTTC. Amino acid sequence: CASSPPTPAPRGSYNEQFF.

The V gene is TRBV12-3 or TRBV12-4, the J gene TRBJ1-2, with 7 positions matching TRBD1. Losses at the gene ends were 6 bases for V and 6 bases for J; bases not matched to a gene: 10. CDR3 length: 14 amino acids. DNA of the CDR3: TGTGCCAGCAGGCCCTACAGGGGAGTCGATGGCTACACCTTC. It is translated as CASRPYRGVDGYTF.

This clonotype was found many times. The rearrangement links TRBV27 to TRBJ2-7; 7 positions match TRBD1. This CDR3 has 15 residues. With V trimmed by 8 bases and J by 3 bases, 13 bases remained unmatched. Germline V CDR1 and CDR2: MNHEY, SMNVEV (reference sequence). In DNA form, the CDR3 reads TGTGCCAGCTCCCTCCGGACAGGTGGTTACTACGAGCAGTACTTC. Its protein is CASSLRTGGYYEQYF.

In this sample, this clonotype turned up once. The chain is built from TRBV6-6 and TRBJ2-4, with D perhaps matching TRBD2 (5 bases). The end of the DNA aligns better with TRBJ2-5, so the J call may be wrong. CDR3 length: 14 residues. Germline CDR1 is MNHNY and CDR2 is SVGAGI (reference sequence). CDR3 sequence (DNA): TGTGCCAGCAGCGGACTCCCTATAGGGGAGACCCAGTACTTC. This encodes CASSGLPIGETQYF.

This clonotype was counted only a few times. The chain carries TRBV28 and TRBJ2-7; D remains ambiguous. The CDR3 contains 12 residues. The germline gives CDR1 MDHEN, CDR2 SYDVKM. V lost 6 bases and J lost 3, with 9 bases in between. CDR3: CASSSDHYEQYF. DNA for the CDR3: TGTGCCAGCAGCTCGGACCACTACGAGCAGTACTTC.

There are many counts of this clonotype. This chain joins TRBV7-9 and TRBJ2-3; the D is unclear. V lost 1 base, J lost 8 bases, and 10 bases lay in between. CDR1 SEHNR and CDR2 FQNEAQ come from the germline V gene (reference sequence). The CDR3 consists of 13 residues. Here the CDR3 reads CASSLEGHTTQYF. For the CDR3, the DNA is TGTGCCAGCAGCTTAGAGGGTCACACTACGCAGTATTTT.

The chain employs TRBV20-1 and TRBJ2-7, with D perhaps matching TRBD2 (6 bases). The V and J ends lost 3 bases and 1 base respectively, with 13 bases between them. Germline assignment: CDR1 DFQATT and CDR2 SNEGSKA (reference sequence). The length of the CDR3 is 14 residues. In DNA, the CDR3 is TGCAGTGCTAGTTCTAGCGTCAGGTCCTACGAGCAGTACTTC. Translation: CSASSSVRSYEQYF.

This chain joins TRBV20-1 and TRBJ2-3; no reliable D call. The CDR3 extends over 13 amino acids. Trimming pared 0 bases from V and 5 bases from J, leaving 9 bases between. Per germline, CDR1 DFQATT and CDR2 SNEGSKA (reference sequence). CDR3 loop: CSARDNGVDTQYF. The CDR3 region has the DNA TGCAGTGCTAGAGATAATGGAGTAGATACGCAGTATTTT.

In its sample, this clonotype was seen many times. The chain is built from TRBV20-1 and TRBJ2-3; D is uncertain. Trimming stripped 3 bases from V and 8 bases from J, with 9 bases between. The CDR3 is 11 amino acids. CDR1 and CDR2 (germline): DFQATT, SNEGSKA (reference sequence). The CDR3 DNA reads as TGCAGTGCTAGCCTGTCCCCTACGCAGTATTTT. Encoded protein: CSASLSPTQYF.

Written as DNA, the CDR3 is TGTGCCAGCAGCCTACTCGTGGGCCAAGAGACCCAGTACTTC. This encodes CASSLLVGQETQYF. The rearrangement joins TRBV3-1 to TRBJ2-5; D unresolved. Trimming removed 4 bases from V and 1 base from J, with 10 bases in between. The CDR3 has 14 amino acids. CDR1 and CDR2 from the germline V gene are LGHDT and YNNKEL (reference sequence).

The rearrangement links TRBV7-2 to TRBJ1-1; D remains unclear. There are 14 residues in the CDR3. Trimming shortened V by 3 bases and J by 1 base, and 9 bases separated the two germline ends. The V gene's germline CDR1 is SGHTA and CDR2 FQGNSA. CDR3 sequence (DNA): TGTGCCAGCAGCTTTTCGGTCGGGAACACTGAAGCTTTCTTT. It translates to CASSFSVGNTEAFF.

The chain links TRBV20-1 to TRBJ2-3, with no clear D. This CDR3 contains 14 residues. Trimming stripped 3 bases from V and 6 bases from J, with 16 bases between. Germline V lookup: CDR1 DFQATT, CDR2 SNEGSKA (reference sequence). CDR3 region: CSASHSRVADTQYF. CDR3 DNA: TGCAGTGCTAGCCATTCCCGGGTCGCGGATACGCAGTATTTT.

The rearrangement links TRBV21-1 to TRBJ2-1; no check of the table's D call, TRBD2, against the DNA was made. TRBV21-1 is a pseudogene locus. This CDR3 region has 14 residues. The CDR3 DNA reads as TGTGCCAGCAGCAAAACTACGGGGTACAATGAGCAGTTCTTC. Protein: CASSKTTGYNEQFF.

The rearrangement uses TRBV29-1 and TRBJ2-1, with 12 bases lining up with TRBD1. CDR1 and CDR2 (germline): SQVTM, ANQGSEA. The V segment lost 7 bases and the J segment 9 bases; nucleotides outside the gene matches: 13. The CDR3 spans 15 residues. The chain's CDR3 is CSETNPGQGAGEQFF. CDR3 DNA sequence: TGCAGCGAGACCAATCCGGGACAGGGGGCAGGTGAGCAGTTCTTC.

The chain combines TRBV12-3 or TRBV12-4 with TRBJ1-4; no clear D gene. This CDR3 has 14 amino acids. V lost 4 bases to trimming and J lost 3 bases, with 9 bases between them. Here the CDR3 reads CASSSGYSNEKLFF. Written as DNA, the CDR3 is TGTGCCAGCAGTTCGGGGTACTCTAATGAAAAACTGTTTTTT.

This chain uses TRBV6-6 with TRBJ2-3; maybe TRBD2 (5 bases). Trimming removed 6 bases at V and 4 bases at J, with 14 bases between. Germline assignment: CDR1 MNHNY and CDR2 SVGAGI (reference sequence). The CDR3 covers 14 residues. CDR3 region: CASRSTGISDTQYF. DNA of the CDR3: TGTGCCAGCAGAAGTACCGGGATCTCAGATACGCAGTATTTT.

Comments on this clonotype: A much larger clone differs from this one at a single base, so this may be a read error. This rearrangement joins TRBV20-1 to TRBJ2-3; possibly TRBD2 for D (6 bases). Germline-derived CDR1 and CDR2 are DFQATT and SNEGSKA (reference sequence). The CDR3 has 13 residues. Here the CDR3 DNA reads TGCGGTGCGCCGGGGGTGGGGGCAGATACGCAGTATTTT. Amino acid sequence: CGAPGVGADTQYF.

The rearrangement links TRBV30 to TRBJ1-2; D gene uncertain. The germline gives CDR1 GTSNPN, CDR2 SVGIG (reference sequence). This CDR3 has 12 amino acids. V shed 1 base and J shed 4 bases, with 7 bases lying between them. As DNA, the CDR3 is TGTGCCTGGAGTGCGGTTTCCTATGGCTACACCTTC. As protein: CAWSAVSYGYTF.

This clonotype was seen a handful of times. The gene calls are TRBV5-8 and TRBJ2-6, with D possibly TRBD2 on 6 matching bases. This CDR3 has 17 residues. V lost 4 bases to trimming and J lost 4 bases, with 18 bases between them. The germline V gene encodes CDR1 SGHTS and CDR2 YDEGEE. The CDR3 sequence is CASSLRGIKSGANVLTF. DNA for the CDR3: TGTGCCAGCAGCCTGCGGGGCATCAAGTCAGGGGCCAACGTCCTGACTTTC.

This chain uses TRBV3-1 with TRBJ1-6, with 8 positions matching TRBD1. There are 16 residues in the CDR3. After removal of 2 bases from V and 8 bases from J, the junction contained 8 bases not matched to a gene. Germline assignment: CDR1 LGHDT and CDR2 YNNKEL (reference sequence). In nucleotides, the CDR3 is TGTGCCAGCAGCCAACATAGCGGGACAGGACATTCACCCCTCCACTTT. Residues: CASSQHSGTGHSPLHF. The full variable domain, completed using reference TRBV3-1 and TRBJ1-6, is DTAVSQTPKYLVTQMGNDKSIKCEQNLGHDTMYWYKQDSKKFLKIMFSYNNKELIINETVPNRFSPKSPDKAHLNLHINSLELGDSAVYFCASSQHSGTGHSPLHFGNGTRLTVT.

The chain combines TRBV5-4 with TRBJ2-4; TRBD2 agrees at 10 bases. The J call could be wrong; TRBJ2-7 is a better fit for the DNA end. This CDR3 comprises 13 residues. CDR1 and CDR2 from the germline V gene are SGHNT and YYREEE (reference sequence). CDR3 bases: TGTGCTTACAAGCGGGAGGGTGCGTACGAGCAGTACTTC. Protein sequence: CAYKREGAYEQYF.

In nucleotides, the CDR3 is TGTGCCAGCAGCCAAGAACCGAACTCTGGGGCCAACGTCCTGACTTTC. Translation: CASSQEPNSGANVLTF. This chain joins TRBV4-2 and TRBJ2-6; D gene ambiguous. Germline V gene data show CDR1 as LGHNA and CDR2 as YNFKEQ. There are 16 residues in the CDR3. V was pared by 0 bases and J by 0 bases, with 6 bases between.

This clonotype has a single count. The gene calls are TRBV29-1 and TRBJ2-3, with 8 bases that match TRBD1. J lost 3 bases, V lost 2 bases, and 7 bases had no gene match. The CDR3 totals 15 residues. Germline lookup yields CDR1 SQVTM and CDR2 ANQGSEA. CDR3 protein: CSVERGRDRTDTQYF. For the CDR3, the DNA is TGCAGCGTTGAAAGGGGCAGGGACAGGACAGATACGCAGTATTTT.

Note on this clonotype: Relative to the germline gene, one junction end is altered; a read error may explain this. The V and J genes are TRBV19 and TRBJ1-2, with D possibly being TRBD1 (6 bases). The germline V gene encodes CDR1 LNHDA and CDR2 SQIVND (reference sequence). This CDR3 comprises 17 residues. CDR3 residues: CASSKGTGPRGLHGYTF. DNA of the CDR3: TGTGCCAGCAGTAAGGGTACAGGGCCCCGAGGACTCCATGGCTACACCTTC. The variable domain in full, completed from reference TRBV19 and TRBJ1-2, reads DGGITQSPKYLFRKEGQNVTLSCEQNLNHDAMYWYRQDPGQGLRLIYYSQIVNDFQKGDIAEGYSVSREKKESFPLTVTSAQKNPTAFYLCASSKGTGPRGLHGYTFGSGTRLTVV.